This TCR beta chain was found in a study of metastatic and nonmetastatic thyroid tumors. Across the study: It was across blood and tumor or nodule tissue from malignant and benign thyroid patients that repertoires were compared.

All patients reached thyroid surgery having received no treatment beforehand. CDR3 length: 15 residues. CDR1 is SGHKS and CDR2 is YYEKEE in the germline V gene (reference sequence). With 4 bases removed from V and 0 bases from J, the gap between germline ends came to 14 bases. TCRdb reprocessed the PCR reads using MiXCR. This table has approximately 28,000 clones, about 24% appearing once. Sequenced: blood. The clonotype comes from a female donor with papillary thyroid cancer or a benign thyroid nodule (not recorded which). Some clones in this sample may be carry-over from other donors' samples. The chain combines TRBV5-5 with TRBJ2-7, with D unresolved. In nucleotides, the CDR3 is TGTGCCAGCAGCCACCGACAATGGAGCTCCTACGAGCAGTACTTC. Its protein is CASSHRQWSSYEQYF.